A selection of T cell receptor beta chains follows, all from one sample in a study of CD8+CD57+ T cells in acquired aplastic anemia. TCRdb reanalysed the reads using MiXCR and keeps one entry per CDR3 protein. The sample carries some 180,000 distinct CDR3 sequences, less than 55% recorded once. Sequenced material: sorted CD4+, CD8+, or CD8+CD57+ T cells (not recorded which) from PBMCs. These receptors all stem from a human donor in good health. Both conserved end residues are part of each CDR3. D genes are given only for firm matches. Rows give clone size only sometimes, using once, few, many, or a class for an expanded clone.

TRBJ2-7 | TRBV7-9 | . | many | CASSLVPLPYEQYF | TGTGCCAGCAGCTTAGTCCCCCTACCCTACGAGCAGTACTTC
TRBJ2-3 | TRBV20-1 | TRBD2 | . | CSAILIAGVKTDTQYF | TGCAGTGCTATATTAATAGCGGGAGTAAAGACAGATACGCAGTATTTT
TRBJ1-1 | TRBV2 | TRBD1 | . | CASSESYDRGNTEAFF | TGTGCCAGCAGTGAATCTTACGACAGGGGGAACACTGAAGCTTTCTTT
TRBJ1-2 | TRBV10-2 | . | . | CASSDPGEIWWGYTF | TGCGCCAGCAGTGACCCGGGCGAGATATGGTGGGGCTACACCTTC
TRBJ1-1 | TRBV7-2 | TRBD1 | many | CASSLDSRGMAEAFF | TGTGCCAGCAGCTTAGATAGCAGGGGGATGGCTGAAGCTTTCTTT
TRBJ1-4 | TRBV7-8 | . | . | CASSLVRGPNNEKLFF | TGTGCCAGCAGCTTAGTGCGCGGGCCAAATAATGAAAAACTGTTTTTT
TRBJ1-6 | TRBV20-1 | . | . | CSARDRRFASTSPLHF | TGCAGTGCTAGAGATAGGCGGTTCGCCTCTACTTCACCCCTCCACTTT
TRBJ2-1 | TRBV10-3 | . | . | CASTLGGGRYNEQFF | TGTGCCTCTACTTTGGGTGGGGGAAGGTACAATGAGCAGTTCTTC
TRBJ1-1 | TRBV9 | . | . | CASSVAGEAFF | TGTGCCAGCAGCGTGGCTGGAGAAGCTTTCTTT
TRBJ2-1 | TRBV18 | TRBD1 | . | CASSLGTGGKRNEQFF | TGTGCCAGCTCACTAGGCACAGGGGGAAAGCGGAATGAGCAGTTCTTC
TRBJ2-5 | TRBV6-1 | TRBD1 | many | CASSEQGAPRETQYF | TGTGCCAGCAGTGAACAGGGGGCGCCCCGGGAGACCCAGTACTTC
TRBJ1-2 | TRBV5-6 | . | many | CASSLVTSGLNYGYTF | TGTGCCAGCAGCTTGGTCACCAGCGGGCTTAACTATGGCTACACCTTC
TRBJ2-5 | TRBV11-2 | . | many | CASRMSSEARETQYF | TGTGCCAGCAGGATGAGTAGCGAGGCAAGAGAGACCCAGTACTTC
TRBJ2-1 | TRBV24-1 | TRBD2 | many | CATSDLSLAGVGCNEQFF | TGTGCCACCAGTGATTTGAGCCTAGCGGGAGTAGGGTGCAATGAGCAGTTCTTC
TRBJ2-3 | TRBV4-1 | TRBD2 | few | CASSPWTSGSTDTQYF | TGCGCCAGCAGCCCCTGGACTAGCGGGAGCACAGATACGCAGTATTTT
TRBJ1-5 | TRBV20-1 | . | . | CSALKTDIQPQHF | TGCAGTGCCCTGAAGACGGATATTCAGCCCCAGCATTTT
TRBJ2-3 | TRBV7-8 | . | few | CASSSLPSTDTQYF | TGTGCCAGCAGCTCCCTCCCCAGCACAGATACGCAGTATTTT
TRBJ2-7 | TRBV15 | . | . | CATSTGRYEQYF | TGTGCCACCAGCACAGGAAGGTACGAGCAGTACTTC
TRBJ2-3 | TRBV20-1 | TRBD2 | many | CSASLAGGSRGRYF | TGCAGTGCTAGTCTAGCGGGAGGTTCGCGGGGTCGGTATTTT
TRBJ2-1 | TRBV15 | . | . | CATSSPGNNGQFF | TGTGCCACCAGCAGTCCCGGGAACAATGGGCAGTTCTTC
TRBJ1-5 | TRBV5-4 | TRBD1 | many | CASSPGTGGWLSNQPQHF | TGTGCCAGCAGCCCCGGGACAGGGGGATGGCTTAGCAATCAGCCCCAGCATTTT
TRBJ2-4 | TRBV11-2 | . | few | CASSPPGERAKNIQYF | TGTGCCAGCAGCCCGCCGGGGGAGAGAGCCAAAAACATTCAGTACTTC
TRBJ2-7 | TRBV29-1 | . | few | CSVEGMGVGEQYF | TGCAGCGTTGAAGGGATGGGGGTGGGTGAGCAGTACTTC
TRBJ1-3 | TRBV11-1 | . | many | CASSLGQSSGNTIYF | TGTGCCAGCAGCTTGGGGCAGAGCTCTGGAAACACCATATATTTT
TRBJ2-3 | TRBV19 | . | . | CASSFWGSRTDTQYF | TGTGCCAGCAGCTTTTGGGGGTCTCGTACAGATACGCAGTATTTT
TRBJ2-2 | TRBV7-2 | . | many | CASSLDRGNTGELFF | TGTGCCAGCAGCTTAGATCGGGGGAACACCGGGGAGCTGTTTTTT
TRBJ2-4 | TRBV7-9 | TRBD2 | . | CASSSWTSGIRAKNIQYF | TGTGCCAGCAGCTCTTGGACTAGCGGGATTCGAGCCAAAAACATTCAGTACTTC
TRBJ2-1 | TRBV19 | . | . | CASTHGYNEQFF | TGTGCCAGTACCCATGGCTACAATGAGCAGTTCTTC
TRBJ2-7 | TRBV10-3 | . | . | CAISEEQTYEQYF | TGTGCCATCAGTGAGGAACAGACCTACGAGCAGTACTTC
TRBJ1-1 | TRBV12-3/TRBV12-4 | . | many | CASSLSAGARTEAFF | TGTGCCAGCAGTTTATCAGCAGGGGCTCGGACTGAAGCTTTCTTT
TRBJ2-3 | TRBV5-1 | TRBD2 | many | CASSLGGGGDTQYF | TGCGCCAGCAGCTTGGGCGGGGGGGGAGATACGCAGTATTTT
TRBJ2-7 | TRBV6-1 | . | many | CASRDRYAYEQYF | TGTGCCAGCAGGGACAGATATGCCTACGAGCAGTACTTC
TRBJ1-1 | TRBV6-5 | . | . | CASSYSYKDTEAFF | TGTGCCAGCAGTTACTCCTATAAGGACACTGAAGCTTTCTTT
TRBJ2-1 | TRBV20-1 | TRBD1 | . | CSARYSGDRVFF | TGCAGTGCTAGGTACTCCGGGGACAGGGTATTCTTC
TRBJ2-7 | TRBV4-2 | . | . | CASSQGRAYEQYF | TGTGCCAGCAGCCAAGGGAGGGCCTACGAGCAGTACTTC
TRBJ2-7 | TRBV12-3/TRBV12-4 | . | . | CASSLAPTDVGYEQYF | TGTGCCAGCAGTTTAGCCCCGACGGACGTGGGCTACGAGCAGTACTTC
TRBJ1-4 | TRBV2 | . | . | CASRRRAGCDEKLFF | TGTGCCAGCAGGCGCCGGGCAGGTTGCGATGAAAAACTGTTTTTT
TRBJ1-6 | TRBV6-5 | . | many | CASSYDSAYNSPLHF | TGTGCCAGCAGTTATGACAGCGCCTATAATTCACCCCTCCACTTT
TRBJ2-3 | TRBV30 | TRBD2 | few | CAWRVLASSTDTQYF | TGTGCCTGGAGGGTACTAGCGTCTAGCACAGATACGCAGTATTTT
TRBJ1-5 | TRBV5-8 | . | many | CASSWDGNQPQHF | TGTGCCAGCAGCTGGGACGGAAATCAGCCCCAGCATTTT
TRBJ1-1 | TRBV29-1 | TRBD1 | . | CSVGPGQGGRGTEAFF | TGCAGCGTTGGGCCCGGTCAGGGGGGAAGGGGCACTGAAGCTTTCTTT
TRBJ1-5 | TRBV3-1 | . | . | CASSPNPGSQPQHF | TGTGCCAGCAGCCCTAATCCGGGTAGTCAGCCCCAGCATTTT
TRBJ2-7 | TRBV5-4 | . | . | CASSLAAGERQYF | TGTGCCAGCAGCTTGGCCGCCGGGGAGAGGCAGTACTTC
TRBJ2-5 | TRBV15 | . | many | CATSRRQGLGQETQYF | TGTGCCACCAGCAGAAGGCAGGGACTTGGCCAAGAGACCCAGTACTTC
TRBJ2-7 | TRBV28 | TRBD1 | few | CASSPDRGSYEQYF | TGTGCCAGCAGTCCGGACAGGGGCTCCTACGAGCAGTACTTC